This is a list of T cell receptor beta chains from one sample in a study of blood T cell repertoires in COVID-19. Generated by immunoSEQ multiplex PCR, the TCRdb table keeps only in-frame clones and is missing some. The table has about 190,000 clones, 70% to 85% seen once. The specimen was peripheral blood. Source of these receptors: a man over 45 who had recovered from COVID-19. The CDR3 runs from the conserved cysteine through the conserved F or W. Each record gives: D gene, J gene, V gene, clone size, CDR3 protein, CDR3 DNA. The D gene is left open where the match is weak. Clone size appears in some rows only: once, few, many, or a class for an expanded clone.

TRBD1 TRBJ2-7 TRBV7-2 . CASSPPGQGYEQYF TGTGCCAGCAGCCCGCCGGGACAGGGCTACGAGCAGTACTTC
. TRBJ2-1 TRBV5-4 medium-sized CASRDLQDNEQFF TGTGCCAGCAGAGACTTACAGGACAATGAGCAGTTCTTC
. TRBJ2-7 TRBV3-1/TRBV3-2 . CASSQAGNEQYF TGTGCCAGCAGCCAAGCAGGGAACGAGCAGTACTTC
. TRBJ2-3 TRBV5-1 . CASSLTTVTPADTQYF TGCGCCAGCAGCTTAACAACAGTCACCCCTGCGGATACGCAGTATTTT
TRBD2 TRBJ2-1 TRBV5-4 once CASSLAGAAYNEQFF TGTGCCAGCAGCCTAGCGGGAGCAGCGTACAATGAGCAGTTCTTC
. TRBJ1-1 TRBV4-2 . CASSQEARVGEAFF TGTGCCAGCAGCCAAGAAGCGAGGGTAGGTGAAGCTTTCTTT
TRBD1 TRBJ1-4 TRBV7-8 . CASTRDRGLEKLFF TGTGCCAGCACACGGGACAGGGGGCTTGAAAAACTGTTTTTT
. TRBJ2-2 TRBV5-1 . CASSLAPAGIANTGELFF TGCGCCAGCAGCTTGGCCCCGGCGGGAATAGCGAACACCGGGGAGCTGTTTTTT
. TRBJ2-3 TRBV5-1 . CASSHLAPITDTQYF TGCGCCAGCAGCCATCTAGCGCCTATCACAGATACGCAGTATTTT
TRBD1 TRBJ2-2 TRBV18 . CASSPDRGTGELFF TGTGCCAGCTCACCTGACAGGGGCACCGGGGAGCTGTTTTTT
TRBD1 TRBJ1-2 TRBV14 few CASSQDGQGGYTF TGTGCCAGCAGCCAAGACGGACAGGGCGGCTACACCTTC
. TRBJ2-5 TRBV24-1 . CATSEAGPYGETQYF TGTGCCACCAGTGAGGCAGGGCCCTATGGGGAGACCCAGTACTTC
. TRBJ2-3 TRBV7-2 few CASSLVRGGADTQYF TGTGCCAGCAGCTTAGTTAGGGGGGGCGCAGATACGCAGTATTTT
. TRBJ1-2 TRBV9 . CASSVAVDSNYGYTF TGTGCCAGCAGCGTAGCCGTCGACAGTAACTATGGCTACACCTTC
TRBD2 TRBJ2-1 TRBV30 . CAWAAGTNNEQFF TGTGCCTGGGCCGCCGGGACTAATAATGAGCAGTTCTTC
TRBD2 TRBJ2-5 TRBV5-1 . CASSAIAGVRETQYF TGCGCCAGCAGCGCAATAGCGGGAGTTCGGGAGACCCAGTACTTC
TRBD2 TRBJ2-5 TRBV13 . CASSLSSGVQETQYF TGTGCCAGCAGCTTATCTAGCGGGGTCCAAGAGACCCAGTACTTC
TRBD2 TRBJ2-1 TRBV27 . CASRTLLAGESRSYNEQFF TGTGCCAGCAGGACCCTCCTAGCGGGAGAAAGTCGCTCCTACAATGAGCAGTTCTTC
TRBD2 TRBJ2-5 TRBV30 . CAWSPGGETQYF TGTGCCTGGAGTCCGGGAGGTGAGACCCAGTACTTC
. TRBJ1-5 TRBV6-2/TRBV6-3 . CASSHRTAAQHF TGTGCCAGCAGCCATAGGACTGCCGCCCAGCATTTT
. TRBJ2-7 TRBV15 once CATSIGHSYEQYF TGTGCCACCAGCATCGGTCATTCCTACGAGCAGTACTTC
. TRBJ2-7 TRBV20-1 . CSASANRENYEQYF TGCAGTGCTAGTGCAAACAGGGAAAACTACGAGCAGTACTTC
TRBD1 TRBJ1-6 TRBV7-9 . CASSLLDRDNSPLHF TGTGCCAGCAGCCTACTGGACAGGGATAATTCACCCCTCCACTTT
TRBD1 TRBJ2-2 TRBV5-1 . CASSFGTGNTGELFF TGCGCCAGCAGCTTTGGGACAGGGAACACCGGGGAGCTGTTTTTT
. TRBJ1-2 TRBV4-1 many CASSHRLEQGRYGYTF TGCGCCAGCAGCCACAGACTCGAACAGGGCCGATATGGCTACACCTTC
. TRBJ2-1 TRBV9 once CASSVGRAGFNEQFF TGTGCCAGCAGCGTAGGGAGGGCAGGGTTCAATGAGCAGTTCTTC
. TRBJ1-1 TRBV19 . CASSNRDRRTEAFF TGTGCCAGTAGTAACAGAGACCGGAGGACTGAAGCTTTCTTT
TRBD2 TRBJ2-3 TRBV11-3 . CASSQRGAGLDTQYF TGTGCCAGCAGCCAGAGGGGAGCGGGATTAGATACGCAGTATTTT
TRBD1 TRBJ1-6 TRBV30 . CAWRLTSQGRSPLHF TGTGCCTGGAGACTCACCTCACAGGGGAGGTCACCCCTCCACTTT
. TRBJ2-1 TRBV27 . CASTARPRQGGNEQFF TGTGCCAGCACCGCTAGGCCCAGGCAGGGAGGCAATGAGCAGTTCTTC
TRBD1 TRBJ1-2 TRBV6-5 . CASSTRDSNYGYTF TGTGCCAGCAGTACCCGGGACAGTAACTATGGCTACACCTTC
. TRBJ2-5 TRBV11-2 . CASSPGPGLWRETQYF TGTGCCAGCAGCCCTGGGCCAGGACTTTGGAGGGAGACCCAGTACTTC
. TRBJ2-2 TRBV7-2 . CASSLERARELFF TGTGCCAGCAGCTTAGAACGAGCCAGGGAGCTGTTTTTT
. TRBJ2-7 TRBV6-5 . CASRDSYEQYF TGTGCCAGCAGAGACTCGTACGAGCAGTACTTC
. TRBJ2-3 TRBV30 . CAWGGSGFTTDTQYF TGTGCCTGGGGTGGCAGTGGTTTTACCACAGATACGCAGTATTTT
. TRBJ2-3 TRBV7-9 . CASSLSLTQGSTTDTQYF TGTGCCAGCAGCTTAAGCTTGACCCAGGGGTCGACCACAGATACGCAGTATTTT
. TRBJ2-7 TRBV18 once CASSTSQGTEQYF TGTGCCAGCTCAACCTCTCAGGGGACCGAGCAGTACTTC
TRBD1 TRBJ1-1 TRBV29-1 few CSVWTGVGEAFF TGCAGCGTATGGACAGGGGTTGGTGAAGCTTTCTTT
. TRBJ2-2 TRBV6-5 few CASQGPGELFF TGTGCCAGCCAGGGTCCCGGGGAGCTGTTTTTT
. TRBJ2-1 TRBV29-1 . CSVGDSSYNEQFF TGCAGCGTTGGTGACAGTTCTTACAATGAGCAGTTCTTC
. TRBJ2-2 TRBV19 few CASTPRGNTGELFF TGTGCCAGTACCCCCCGGGGAAACACCGGGGAGCTGTTTTTT
. TRBJ2-1 TRBV29-1 . CSALVSYEQFF TGCAGCGCCCTGGTCAGTTATGAGCAGTTCTTC
TRBD1 TRBJ2-1 TRBV7-9 few CASQSGTGGSYNEQFF TGTGCCAGTCAATCCGGGACAGGGGGCTCCTACAATGAGCAGTTCTTC
TRBD1 TRBJ1-1 TRBV9 . CASSVTGVGTEAFF TGTGCCAGCAGCGTTACAGGGGTCGGCACTGAAGCTTTCTTT
TRBD1 TRBJ2-1 TRBV19 . CASSIYPGQGYNEQFF TGTGCCAGTAGTATTTACCCGGGACAGGGTTACAATGAGCAGTTCTTC
TRBD2 TRBJ2-1 TRBV7-2 . CASSLGAERGEQFF TGTGCCAGCAGCTTAGGGGCGGAGCGGGGTGAGCAGTTCTTC
. TRBJ2-3 TRBV24-1 few CATSDLVQQYF TGTGCCACCAGTGATTTGGTCCAGCAGTATTTT
TRBD2 TRBJ2-3 TRBV9 once CASSSIAGGPTDTQYF TGTGCCAGCAGCTCCATAGCGGGAGGGCCGACAGATACGCAGTATTTT
. TRBJ1-4 TRBV19 . CASSRSTNEKLFF TGTGCCAGTAGCCGGTCAACTAATGAAAAACTGTTTTTT
. TRBJ2-7 TRBV10-3 . CAISVAGATEEQYF TGTGCCATCAGTGTGGCAGGGGCTACAGAAGAGCAGTACTTC
. TRBJ2-2 TRBV19 . CASSIHVNTGELFF TGTGCCAGTAGTATTCATGTGAACACCGGGGAGCTGTTTTTT
. TRBJ1-6 TRBV5-1 . CASSLKEDSPLHF TGCGCCAGCAGCCTCAAGGAGGATTCACCCCTCCACTTT
. TRBJ2-1 TRBV5-1 . CASSLPGNEQFF TGCGCCAGCAGCTTGCCCGGGAATGAGCAGTTCTTC
. TRBJ2-6 TRBV19 . CASSIDGRSGANVLTF TGTGCCAGTAGTATAGATGGGAGGTCTGGGGCCAACGTCCTGACTTTC
TRBD2 TRBJ2-3 TRBV5-1 . CASSLEFGTSGNTDTQYF TGCGCCAGCAGCTTGGAATTCGGGACTAGCGGGAACACAGATACGCAGTATTTT
TRBD1 TRBJ2-3 TRBV27 . CASSFDDRGPDTQYF TGTGCCAGCAGTTTTGATGACAGGGGGCCAGATACGCAGTATTTT
TRBD1 TRBJ1-1 TRBV12-3/TRBV12-4 . CASRSGGVRAFF TGTGCCAGCAGGTCAGGGGGCGTTAGAGCTTTCTTT